These T cell receptor beta chains were read from a single sample in a study of glioma-infiltrating T cells after dendritic cell vaccination. Sequenced by immunoSEQ multiplex PCR; TCRdb stores in-frame clones only, minus some. This sample has nearly 85,000 clones, with about 90% found just once. The sample was blood, taken before dendritic cell vaccination. Receptors originate from a human donor with glioblastoma. Both conserved end residues are part of each CDR3. Each record gives: J gene, clone size, CDR3 length, V gene, D gene, CDR3 protein, CDR3 DNA. The D gene is left open where the match is weak. The size field is filled for only some rows; it gives once, few, many or a size class.

>TRBJ2-7|.|14|TRBV10-1|TRBD1
CASVRDRGSYEQYF
TGCGCCAGCGTAAGGGACAGGGGGTCGTACGAGCAGTACTTC
>TRBJ2-7|.|15|TRBV27|TRBD2
CASSLSPSGSYEQYF
TGTGCCAGCAGTCTCTCCCCTAGCGGGTCCTACGAGCAGTACTTC
>TRBJ2-5|few|14|TRBV18|.
CASSSPVTRETQYF
TGTGCCAGCTCATCACCCGTTACGAGAGAGACCCAGTACTTC
>TRBJ2-1|.|13|TRBV7-3|.
CASNNPEETRRFF
TGTGCCAGCAACAATCCGGAAGAGACTAGAAGGTTCTTC
>TRBJ2-5|.|14|TRBV18|TRBD1
CASSHPGQQETQYF
TGTGCCAGCTCACACCCGGGACAGCAAGAGACCCAGTACTTC
>TRBJ2-7|.|14|TRBV18|TRBD1
CASSPRDRVYEQYF
TGTGCCAGCTCACCCCGGGACAGGGTTTACGAGCAGTACTTC
>TRBJ2-4|.|14|TRBV15|.
CATSRVGSRDIQYF
TGTGCCACCAGCAGAGTTGGTAGCCGGGACATTCAGTACTTC
>TRBJ2-1|.|18|TRBV30|TRBD2
CAWSSLLGTSGRLDEQFF
TGTGCCTGGAGCTCGCTATTGGGGACTAGCGGGAGGTTGGATGAGCAGTTCTTC
>TRBJ1-4|.|15|TRBV11-2|.
CATAPRTGTNEKLFF
TGTGCCACCGCACCCAGAACAGGGACTAATGAAAAACTGTTTTTT
>TRBJ2-4|.|16|TRBV28|.
CASSYVGSSAKNIQYF
TGTGCCAGCAGTTACGTCGGGAGCTCTGCCAAAAACATTCAGTACTTC
>TRBJ2-3|.|14|TRBV5-1|.
CASSYRRTADTQYF
TGCGCCAGCAGCTACCGGAGGACAGCCGATACGCAGTATTTT
>TRBJ2-7|.|15|TRBV15|.
CATSRDLSGNYEQYF
TGTGCCACCAGCAGAGACCTTAGTGGTAACTACGAGCAGTACTTC
>TRBJ2-1|.|13|TRBV28|.
CASSSGQHNEQFF
TGTGCCAGCAGTTCCGGACAGCACAATGAGCAGTTCTTC
>TRBJ2-6|.|19|TRBV4-1|TRBD2
CASSQEGTSGGNWANVLTF
TGCGCCAGCAGCCAAGAAGGGACTAGCGGGGGTAACTGGGCCAACGTCCTGACTTTC
>TRBJ2-7|few|12|TRBV11-3|.
CASSFVEGEQYF
TGTGCCAGCAGCTTTGTGGAGGGAGAGCAGTACTTC
>TRBJ2-1|.|15|TRBV6-4|.
CASSAQGGGYNEQFF
TGTGCCAGCAGTGCCCAAGGGGGGGGCTACAATGAGCAGTTCTTC
>TRBJ2-1|.|16|TRBV6-5|.
CASSYRAGSSYNEQFF
TGTGCCAGCAGTTACCGTGCAGGCAGCTCCTACAATGAGCAGTTCTTC
>TRBJ1-1|.|14|TRBV29-1|.
CSAAQATGGTEAFF
TGCAGCGCAGCCCAGGCGACCGGAGGGACTGAAGCTTTCTTT
>TRBJ1-1|.|15|TRBV19|.
CASSNKDGGSTEAFF
TGTGCCAGTAGTAACAAAGACGGCGGGTCCACTGAAGCTTTCTTT
>TRBJ1-2|.|11|TRBV2|.
CASRIDYGYTF
TGTGCCAGCAGGATAGACTATGGCTACACCTTC
>TRBJ1-2|once|19|TRBV9|TRBD1
CASSVVPGQGLSGNYGYTF
TGTGCCAGCAGCGTAGTTCCGGGACAGGGCCTGTCAGGAAACTATGGCTACACCTTC
>TRBJ2-5|.|16|TRBV7-2|TRBD1
CASSFLGTAYQETQYF
TGTGCCAGCAGCTTCCTTGGGACAGCTTATCAAGAGACCCAGTACTTC
>TRBJ1-1|.|14|TRBV2|.
CASSEVRGSGEAFF
TGTGCCAGCAGTGAGGTTCGCGGAAGCGGTGAAGCTTTCTTT
>TRBJ1-4|.|15|TRBV11-2|.
CASSSTGSRNEKLFF
TGTGCCAGCTCCTCCACCGGGTCTCGGAATGAAAAACTGTTTTTT
>TRBJ2-5|.|15|TRBV30|TRBD2
CAWSAIAGLAGNKYF
TGTGCCTGGAGCGCTATCGCGGGACTAGCGGGGAATAAGTACTTC
>TRBJ1-2|.|12|TRBV6-4|.
CASRSQNYGYTF
TGTGCCAGCAGAAGTCAGAACTATGGCTACACCTTC
>TRBJ2-5|.|14|TRBV7-8|.
CASSLGTLQETQYF
TGTGCCAGCAGCTTAGGGACACTTCAAGAGACCCAGTACTTC
>TRBJ2-5|.|14|TRBV11-2|.
CASSLGLYQETQYF
TGTGCCAGCAGCTTAGGGCTTTACCAAGAGACCCAGTACTTC